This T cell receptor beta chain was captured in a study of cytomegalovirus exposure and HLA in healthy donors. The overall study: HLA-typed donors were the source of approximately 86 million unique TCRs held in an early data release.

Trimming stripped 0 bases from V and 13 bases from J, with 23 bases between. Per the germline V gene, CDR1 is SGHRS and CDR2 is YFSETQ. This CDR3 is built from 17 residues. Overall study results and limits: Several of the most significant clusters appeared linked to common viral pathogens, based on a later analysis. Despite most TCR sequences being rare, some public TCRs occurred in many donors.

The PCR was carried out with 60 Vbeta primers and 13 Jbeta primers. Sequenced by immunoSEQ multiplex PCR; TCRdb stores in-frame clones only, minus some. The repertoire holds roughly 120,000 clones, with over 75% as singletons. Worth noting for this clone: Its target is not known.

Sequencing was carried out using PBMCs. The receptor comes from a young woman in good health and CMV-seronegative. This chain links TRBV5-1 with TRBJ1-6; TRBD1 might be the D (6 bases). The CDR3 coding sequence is TGCGCCAGCAGCTTGGGCGGAGCGGGGGGCCTCCTAGGGCCCCTCCACTTT. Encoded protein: CASSLGGAGGLLGPLHF. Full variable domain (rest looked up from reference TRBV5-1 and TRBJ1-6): KAGVTQTPRYLIKTRGQQVTLSCSPISGHRSVSWYQQTPGQGLQFLFEYFSETQRNKGNFPGRFSGRQFSNSRSEMNVSTLELGDSALYLCASSLGGAGGLLGPLHFGNGTRLTVT.